Listed here are 14 T cell receptor beta chains from one sample, sequenced in a study of T cells in Graves' hyperthyroidism and ophthalmopathy. RNA transcripts served as the template for amplifying TCR beta CDR3 regions. The TCR CDR3 was amplified in a first-round RT-PCR using the HTBI primer set. TCRdb re-called the multiplex PCR reads through MiXCR, storing one row per CDR3 protein. The sample records fewer than 350,000 distinct CDR3 sequences, approximately 15% being singletons. Sequencing was performed on blood. Receptors were obtained from a woman aged 40-49 years with Graves' hyperthyroidism.

This chain uses TRBV11-1 with TRBJ2-5; D gene unclear. The CDR3 sequence is 14 residues long. Germline V gives CDR1 SGHAT, CDR2 FQDESV (reference sequence). V dropped 5 bases and J dropped 5 bases, with 15 bases sitting between them. The CDR3 here is CASSPTRAKETQYF. CDR3 DNA: TGTGCCAGCAGCCCGACCCGGGCGAAGGAGACCCAGTACTTC.

This sequence joins TRBV6-1 and TRBJ2-3; D is ambiguous. This CDR3 is built from 16 residues. V was clipped by 7 bases and J by 1 base, with 18 bases between them. The germline gives CDR1 MNHNS, CDR2 SASEGT. CDR3 loop: CASTSGGQIGTDTQYF. The CDR3 DNA follows: TGTGCCAGCACATCGGGCGGCCAAATTGGCACAGATACGCAGTATTTT.

The chain is built from TRBV5-6 and TRBJ1-2; the D is unclear. The CDR3 runs 13 residues. The V end was cut by 0 bases, the J end by 0 bases, with 3 bases between. The germline gives CDR1 SGHDT, CDR2 YYEEEE. Here the CDR3 DNA reads TGTGCCAGCAGCTTGGACCCTAACTATGGCTACACCTTC. As protein: CASSLDPNYGYTF.

This clonotype occurred many times. This chain joins TRBV2 and TRBJ1-2, with D uncertain. Trimming took off 4 bases at V and 4 bases at J, with 10 bases between the two ends. This CDR3 is 13 amino acids long. The germline V gene encodes CDR1 SNHLY and CDR2 FYNNEI. The CDR3, as DNA: TGTGCCAGCAGTGGAGGTCCTTCCTATGGCTACACCTTC. Amino acids: CASSGGPSYGYTF.

This clonotype has a count of ten or more. The chain couples TRBV24-1 to TRBJ2-5; either TRBD1 or TRBD2 may supply D (5 bases each). The CDR3 runs to 13 residues. Trimming stripped 3 bases from V and 4 bases from J, with 8 bases between. The germline gives CDR1 KGHDR, CDR2 SFDVKD. CDR3 amino acids: CATSDGTPETQYF. The CDR3 bases are TGTGCCACCAGTGATGGGACCCCAGAGACCCAGTACTTC.

This clonotype was recorded many times. The chain uses TRBV30 and TRBJ2-1; 8 bases are shared with TRBD2. The V segment lost 3 bases and the J segment 6 bases; nucleotides outside the gene matches: 7. This CDR3 comprises 14 residues. Germline CDR1 and CDR2: GTSNPN and SVGIG (reference sequence). In nucleotides, the CDR3 is TGTGCCTGGAGGCGGATTAGCGGGGTCAATGAGCAGTTCTTC. Translated, it gives CAWRRISGVNEQFF.

The rearrangement joins TRBV7-2 to TRBJ1-2; D remains unclear. Germline CDR1 reads SGHTA; CDR2 reads FQGNSA. The CDR3 has 15 amino acids. Trimming pared 2 bases from V and 6 bases from J, leaving 16 bases between. The CDR3 protein is CASSLQRGRENGYTF. CDR3 in DNA: TGTGCCAGCAGCTTACAACGAGGGCGAGAGAATGGCTACACCTTC. Supplemented by reference TRBV7-2 and TRBJ1-2, the full variable domain reads GAGVSQSPSNKVTEKGKDVELRCDPISGHTALYWYRQSLGQGLEFLIYFQGNSAPDKSGLPSDRFSAERTGGSVSTLTIQRTQQEDSAVYLCASSLQRGRENGYTFGSGTRLTVV.

The rearrangement uses TRBV5-1 and TRBJ2-5; 7 bases line up with TRBD2. Trimming cost V 2 bases and J 1 base; bases outside gene matches: 8. The CDR3 covers 16 residues. Germline lookup yields CDR1 SGHRS and CDR2 YFSETQ. Written as DNA, the CDR3 is TGCGCCAGCAGCTTTCCCCCTAGCGGCACCCAAGAGACCCAGTACTTC. Translation gives CASSFPPSGTQETQYF.

This chain connects TRBV11-2 to TRBJ2-5, with D possibly TRBD2 on 6 matching bases. Germline V gene sequence: CDR1 SGHAT, CDR2 FQNNGV. V lost 1 base to trimming and J lost 5 bases, with 11 bases between them. The CDR3 runs to 14 residues. The CDR3 protein is CASSLGLGYETQYF. The CDR3 DNA reads as TGTGCCAGCAGCTTAGGACTAGGATACGAGACCCAGTACTTC. The full variable domain, its missing parts supplied by reference TRBV11-2 and TRBJ2-5, is EAGVAQSPRYKIIEKRQSVAFWCNPISGHATLYWYQQILGQGPKLLIQFQNNGVVDDSQLPKDRFSAERLKGVDSTLKIQPAKLEDSAVYLCASSLGLGYETQYFGPGTRLLVL.

This clonotype was seen at least ten times. The DNA for the CDR3 is TGTGCCAGCAGCTTAGCTCCCGGGACAGGGGACGGGCAGTTCTTC. Amino acid sequence: CASSLAPGTGDGQFF. The chain couples TRBV7-2 to TRBJ2-1; 10 positions match TRBD1. This CDR3 has 15 amino acids. CDR1 and CDR2 from the germline V gene are SGHTA and FQGNSA. Unmatched junction bases numbered 8, after V lost 0 bases and J lost 12 bases. Full variable domain (missing parts from reference TRBV7-2 and TRBJ2-1): GAGVSQSPSNKVTEKGKDVELRCDPISGHTALYWYRQSLGQGLEFLIYFQGNSAPDKSGLPSDRFSAERTGGSVSTLTIQRTQQEDSAVYLCASSLAPGTGDGQFFGPGTRLTVL.

This clonotype was seen ten or more times. V usage is TRBV28 and J usage is TRBJ2-7, with 7 bases identical to TRBD2. The CDR3 contains 14 residues. J lost 0 bases, V lost 3 bases, and 2 bases had no gene match. The V gene's germline CDR1 is MDHEN and CDR2 SYDVKM. The DNA for the CDR3 is TGTGCCAGCAGTTTTGGCGGGAGCTCCTACGAGCAGTACTTC. The encoded protein is CASSFGGSSYEQYF. Using reference TRBV28 and TRBJ2-7 for the parts outside the CDR3, the full variable domain is DVKVTQSSRYLVKRTGEKVFLECVQDMDHENMFWYRQDPGLGLRLIYFSYDVKMKEKGDIPEGYSVSREKKERFSLILESASTNQTSMYLCASSFGGSSYEQYFGPGTRLTVT.

This clonotype was seen repeatedly, ten times or more. This chain uses TRBV5-1 with TRBJ1-1; a possible D gene is TRBD1 (6 bases). Germline CDR1 SGHRS, CDR2 YFSETQ. With 3 bases removed from V and 4 bases from J, the gap between germline ends came to 19 bases. This CDR3 spans 16 amino acids. CDR3 DNA: TGCGCCAGCAGCTCCCAGACAGGCCTAGGAGGCACTGAAGCTTTCTTT. Amino acid sequence: CASSSQTGLGGTEAFF.

The chain uses TRBV7-2 and TRBJ2-3; 9 bases are a match to TRBD2. The CDR3 contains 15 residues. Germline V CDR1 and CDR2: SGHTA, FQGNSA. The V and J ends lost 5 bases and 5 bases, in that order; junction bases with no gene match: 8. The CDR3 DNA sequence: TGTGCCAGCAGCCTGTTAGCGGGAGACCAAGATACGCAGTATTTT. Its protein product is CASSLLAGDQDTQYF.

This clonotype was seen at least ten times. The CDR3 protein is CASSWGSTDTQYF. Here the CDR3 DNA reads TGCGCCAGCAGCTGGGGTTCCACAGATACGCAGTATTTT. V usage is TRBV5-1 and J usage is TRBJ2-3; D gene ambiguous. The CDR3 contains 13 residues. The germline V gene has CDR1 SGHRS and CDR2 YFSETQ. V dropped 3 bases and J dropped 2 bases, with 7 bases sitting between them.